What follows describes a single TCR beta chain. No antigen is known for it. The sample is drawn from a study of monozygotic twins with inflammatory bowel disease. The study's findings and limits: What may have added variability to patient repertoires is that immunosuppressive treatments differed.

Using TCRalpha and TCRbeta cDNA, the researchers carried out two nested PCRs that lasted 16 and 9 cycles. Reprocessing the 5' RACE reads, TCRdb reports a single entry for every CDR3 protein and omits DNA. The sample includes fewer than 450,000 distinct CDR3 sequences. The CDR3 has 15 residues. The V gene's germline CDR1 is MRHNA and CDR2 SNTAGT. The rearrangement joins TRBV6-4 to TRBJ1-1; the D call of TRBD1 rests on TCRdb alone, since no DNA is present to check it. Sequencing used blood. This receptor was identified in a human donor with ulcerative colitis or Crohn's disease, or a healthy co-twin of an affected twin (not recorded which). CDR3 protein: CASSVAGGFGTEAFF.